Listed below are T cell receptor beta chains from one sample, sequenced in a study of T-cell reconstitution after alpha-beta-depleted transplantation in children. One entry per CDR3 protein, called by TCRdb with MiXCR from the PCR reads. In the table there are 440,000 or so distinct CDR3 sequences, over 40% of which are singletons. This specimen consisted of PBMCs, obtained before TCRalphabeta/CD19-depleted stem cell transplant. Every receptor here comes from a girl aged 2 to 9 with aplastic anemia, due to receive a stem cell transplant. Each CDR3 is given with its conserved first and last residue. D genes are given only for firm matches. For some rows the clone size is stated as once, few or many, or as a class when expanded; others skip it.

v_call	j_call	cdr3_length	clone_size	d_call	cdr3_aa	cdr3_nt
TRBV6-1	TRBJ2-7	18	few	TRBD2	CASSSPTSGIYSSYEQYF	TGTGCCAGCAGCAGCCCGACTAGCGGAATATATAGCTCCTACGAGCAGTACTTC
TRBV5-1	TRBJ2-1	18	NA	TRBD2	CASSLGQGGTRESDEQFF	TGCGCCAGCAGCTTGGGTCAGGGAGGGACCCGGGAATCTGATGAGCAGTTCTTC
TRBV7-9	TRBJ2-2	14	many	NA	CASKSRETPGELFF	TGTGCCAGTAAATCACGGGAGACCCCCGGGGAGCTGTTTTTT
TRBV20-1	TRBJ2-2	12	NA	NA	CSARAWAGELFF	TGCAGTGCTAGAGCGTGGGCCGGGGAGCTGTTTTTT
TRBV7-6	TRBJ2-1	15	many	TRBD2	CASSPRTSAYNEQFF	TGTGCCAGCAGCCCCCGGACTAGCGCGTACAATGAGCAGTTCTTC
TRBV6-1	TRBJ2-1	15	NA	NA	CASSPPEYRINEQFF	TGTGCCAGCAGCCCACCAGAATACAGGATCAATGAGCAGTTCTTC
TRBV4-1	TRBJ2-1	18	many	TRBD2	CASSQEIVGLEGYNEQFF	TGCGCCAGCAGCCAAGAAATAGTGGGACTAGAAGGATACAATGAGCAGTTCTTC
TRBV7-9	TRBJ2-7	13	NA	NA	CASSAFRGHEQYF	TGTGCCAGCAGCGCGTTCAGGGGCCACGAGCAGTACTTC
TRBV27	TRBJ2-7	13	NA	TRBD1	CASSLIQGAEQYF	TGTGCCAGCAGTTTGATTCAGGGGGCCGAGCAGTACTTC
TRBV20-1	TRBJ2-7	14	NA	TRBD1	CSARGDREIDEQYF	TGCAGTGCTAGAGGGGACAGGGAGATCGACGAGCAGTACTTC
TRBV3-1	TRBJ2-7	16	few	TRBD2	CASSWTSGRAPYEQYF	TGTGCCAGCAGCTGGACTAGCGGGAGGGCCCCCTACGAGCAGTACTTC
TRBV27	TRBJ2-6	16	once	TRBD1	CASRRDRASGANVLTF	TGTGCCAGCAGACGGGACAGGGCGTCTGGGGCCAACGTCCTGACTTTC
TRBV9	TRBJ2-6	21	NA	NA	CASSARKNFEDGESGANVLTF	TGTGCCAGCAGCGCCCGCAAAAATTTTGAAGACGGCGAATCTGGGGCCAACGTCCTGACTTTC
TRBV27	TRBJ2-5	13	many	TRBD1	CASSTQGAETQYF	TGTGCCAGCAGTACACAGGGGGCGGAGACCCAGTACTTC
TRBV7-2	TRBJ1-1	14	many	NA	CASSLAGVTTEAFF	TGTGCCAGCAGCTTAGCAGGGGTTACCACTGAAGCTTTCTTT
TRBV5-5	TRBJ2-5	13	NA	TRBD1	CASSFQSRGLKHF	TGTGCCAGCAGCTTTCAGTCCAGGGGGCTAAAGCACTTC
TRBV30	TRBJ2-1	12	NA	NA	CAWSVRLNEQFF	TGTGCCTGGAGTGTACGGCTAAATGAGCAGTTCTTC
TRBV7-9	TRBJ2-3	15	many	NA	CASSLGPGPREGQYF	TGTGCCAGCAGCTTAGGGCCGGGCCCGCGCGAGGGGCAGTATTTT
TRBV30	TRBJ2-7	13	NA	TRBD1	CAWSSQGVGEQYF	TGTGCCTGGAGTAGTCAGGGGGTTGGCGAGCAGTACTTC
TRBV10-3	TRBJ2-7	15	many	NA	CAISEFIDPAHEQYF	TGTGCCATCAGTGAGTTTATCGATCCCGCTCACGAGCAGTACTTC
TRBV7-2	TRBJ2-7	16	NA	NA	CASSLDIMTGAYEQYF	TGTGCCAGCAGCTTAGACATCATGACAGGCGCCTACGAGCAGTACTTC
TRBV6-1	TRBJ1-4	15	NA	NA	CASGAGMTSNEKLFF	TGTGCCAGCGGGGCAGGGATGACATCTAATGAAAAACTGTTTTTT
TRBV28	TRBJ1-5	13	many	NA	CASSFARNQPQHF	TGTGCCAGCAGTTTCGCCAGGAATCAGCCCCAGCATTTT
TRBV29-1	TRBJ1-6	15	many	TRBD1	CSVATGGLGHSPLHF	TGCAGCGTAGCTACAGGGGGCCTGGGGCATTCACCCCTCCACTTT
TRBV28	TRBJ2-1	14	NA	NA	CASRRLGSHNEQFF	TGTGCCAGTCGTCGACTAGGATCCCACAATGAGCAGTTCTTC
TRBV18	TRBJ1-1	13	few	NA	CASCEGRNTEAFF	TGTGCCAGCTGCGAGGGGAGAAACACTGAAGCTTTCTTT
TRBV24-1	TRBJ2-1	14	NA	TRBD1	CATSDRGRYNEQFF	TGTGCCACTTCGGACAGGGGGCGATACAATGAGCAGTTCTTC
TRBV20-1	TRBJ2-7	14	few	NA	CSARDPWGTYEQYF	TGCAGTGCTAGAGATCCGTGGGGAACCTACGAGCAGTACTTC
TRBV7-2	TRBJ2-7	14	few	NA	CASMGRTAPYEQYF	TGTGCCAGCATGGGCCGTACGGCCCCGTACGAGCAGTACTTC
TRBV12-3/TRBV12-4	TRBJ1-2	17	few	NA	CASSAVGLGPKSYGYTF	TGTGCCAGCAGTGCGGTTGGTCTGGGCCCTAAGTCCTATGGCTACACCTTC
TRBV2	TRBJ2-4	15	NA	TRBD1	CASSEAGTGKNIQYF	TGTGCCAGCAGTGAAGCCGGGACAGGGAAGAACATTCAGTACTTC
TRBV29-1	TRBJ2-7	11	many	TRBD1	CSAGQDYEQYF	TGCAGCGCGGGACAGGACTACGAGCAGTACTTC
TRBV5-1	TRBJ2-7	16	NA	TRBD2	CASSLSPTSASYEQYF	TGCGCCAGCAGCTTAAGCCCGACTAGCGCCTCCTACGAGCAGTACTTC
TRBV6-1	TRBJ2-1	17	many	NA	CASMRAQGGLSYNEQFF	TGTGCCAGCATGAGGGCCCAAGGTGGGCTTTCCTACAATGAGCAGTTCTTC
TRBV10-3	TRBJ2-1	13	NA	NA	CAITRDPYNEQFF	TGTGCCATCACAAGGGACCCCTACAATGAGCAGTTCTTC
TRBV12-3/TRBV12-4	TRBJ1-4	15	few	NA	CASSPRARDNEKLFF	TGTGCCAGCAGTCCTCGGGCCAGGGACAATGAAAAACTGTTTTTT
TRBV25-1	TRBJ2-7	14	NA	NA	CASSENPGRYEQYF	TGTGCCAGCAGTGAAAACCCGGGGCGTTACGAGCAGTACTTC
TRBV4-3	TRBJ2-2	14	many	NA	CASSQGIFPGELFF	TGCGCCAGCAGCCAAGGAATATTCCCAGGGGAGCTGTTTTTT
TRBV5-4	TRBJ1-2	21	NA	TRBD1	CASSLASEVMGIKGTALGYTF	TGTGCCAGCAGCTTGGCTTCAGAGGTGATGGGTATAAAGGGGACAGCCCTTGGCTACACCTTC
TRBV6-1	TRBJ1-2	13	NA	NA	CASRATGTAGYTF	TGTGCCAGCAGGGCGACAGGAACCGCGGGCTACACCTTC
TRBV29-1	TRBJ2-1	10	few	NA	CSVGNNEQFF	TGCAGCGTAGGAAACAATGAGCAGTTCTTC
TRBV4-2	TRBJ2-7	15	NA	TRBD2	CASNPNGAREDEQYF	TGTGCCAGCAACCCGAACGGGGCGCGGGAGGACGAGCAGTACTTC